Listed here are 27 T cell receptor beta chains from one sample, sequenced in a study of spatial heterogeneity in lung cancer. Each CDR3 protein gets one entry after TCRdb re-called the 5' RACE reads with MiXCR. The data show about 70,000 distinct CDR3 sequences, around 9.3% seen once. Time point reported: blood at routine non-recurrence follow-up after resection. Material: PBMCs, obtained at follow-up. The receptors originated from a female donor with early-stage non-small cell lung cancer.

This clonotype occurred many times. The chain uses TRBV5-1 and TRBJ1-4, with 8 bases identical to TRBD1. Trimming removed 3 bases from V and 8 bases from J; junction bases left unmatched: 3. This CDR3 contains 13 residues. The germline V gene has CDR1 SGHRS and CDR2 YFSETQ. CDR3 nucleotide sequence: TGCGCCAGCAGCTCGCCAGGGGGCGAAAAACTGTTTTTT. Protein product: CASSSPGGEKLFF.

In this sample, this clonotype turned up many times. The chain uses TRBV14 and TRBJ2-1, with D perhaps TRBD2 (5 bases). The CDR3 is made up of 14 amino acids. Germline CDR1 SGHDN, CDR2 FVKESK. Trimming cost V 0 bases and J 6 bases, with 9 bases left between them. The CDR3 DNA reads as TGTGCCAGCAGCCAAGAAACTAGTGCCAATGAGCAGTTCTTC. It yields the protein CASSQETSANEQFF.

This clonotype was seen at least ten times. The V gene is TRBV7-9, the J gene TRBJ1-1; D might be TRBD1 (5 bases). V lost 4 bases to trimming and J lost 3 bases, with 9 bases between them. This CDR3 has 13 residues. CDR1 SEHNR and CDR2 FQNEAQ come from the germline V gene (reference sequence). The CDR3 bases are TGTGCCAGCAGCTCCGGGGGGGACACTGAAGCTTTCTTT. Its protein product is CASSSGGDTEAFF.

This chain connects TRBV20-1 to TRBJ1-1, with D maybe TRBD1 (5 bases). Germline loops: CDR1 DFQATT, CDR2 SNEGSKA (reference sequence). This CDR3 has 15 amino acids. Trimming took off 0 bases at V and 0 bases at J, with 11 bases between the two ends. The CDR3 is CSARDRRGLNTEAFF. The CDR3 nucleotides are TGCAGTGCTAGAGATCGGCGGGGGTTGAACACTGAAGCTTTCTTT.

This clonotype has at least ten counts. The chain recombines TRBV15 with TRBJ2-7; no clear D gene. With 2 bases removed from V and 1 base from J, the gap between germline ends came to 15 bases. Germline lookup yields CDR1 LNHNV and CDR2 YYDKDF (reference sequence). The CDR3 runs to 16 residues. CDR3 in amino acids: CATSRPLSSGSYEQYF. The DNA for the CDR3 is TGTGCCACCAGCAGACCTTTGAGTTCGGGTTCCTACGAGCAGTACTTC.

This clonotype was found many times. This rearrangement joins TRBV10-2 to TRBJ2-3; the match to TRBD2 covers 8 bases. Trimming removed 6 bases from V and 7 bases from J; junction bases left unmatched: 9. CDR3 size: 14 residues. From germline, CDR1 is WSHSY and CDR2 SAAADI. The CDR3, as DNA: TGCGCCAGCAGGCCAGCGGGAGACTTAAATACGCAGTATTTT. Translating gives CASRPAGDLNTQYF.

This clonotype was found many times. The V call is TRBV24-1, the J call TRBJ2-1; 11 nucleotides line up with TRBD2. V trimming: 3 bases; J trimming: 8 bases; junction bases outside the gene matches: 8. The CDR3 has 16 amino acids. Germline assignment: CDR1 KGHDR and CDR2 SFDVKD. CDR3 loop: CATSDTSGREWDEQFF. The CDR3 region has the DNA TGTGCCACCAGTGATACTAGCGGGAGAGAATGGGATGAGCAGTTCTTC.

This clonotype was found many times. The chain employs TRBV12-3 or TRBV12-4 and TRBJ1-2; no firm D call. The CDR3 spans 14 residues. Deletions cut 3 bases from V and 8 bases from J, with 16 bases between. The CDR3 is CASSFSRTLWGYTF. In nucleotides, the CDR3 is TGTGCCAGCAGTTTCTCCAGAACTCTCTGGGGCTACACCTTC.

The table lists this clonotype with a few counts. The J gene is TRBJ2-4, the V gene TRBV6-1; perhaps TRBD1 as D (5 bases). CDR3 size: 13 residues. Germline CDR1 reads MNHNS; CDR2 reads SASEGT. Trimming removed 1 base at V and 6 bases at J, with 7 bases between. The CDR3 DNA is TGTGCCAGCAGTGAAGTCCAGGGAAACATTCAGTACTTC. This codes for CASSEVQGNIQYF.

This clonotype has at least ten counts. The chain uses TRBV30 and TRBJ2-1, with TRBD2 matching 13 bases. Trimming took 2 bases from V and 7 from J; bases not matched to a gene: 8. Germline V gene sequence: CDR1 GTSNPN, CDR2 SVGIG (reference sequence). The CDR3 covers 16 residues. In DNA, the CDR3 is TGTGCCTGGAGTTCAATGGGACTAGCGGGAATGAATGAGCAGTTCTTC. Encoded protein: CAWSSMGLAGMNEQFF.

This clonotype appeared many times. The V and J genes are TRBV3-1 and TRBJ2-3, with D maybe TRBD1 (6 bases). CDR1 and CDR2 from the germline V gene are LGHDT and YNNKEL (reference sequence). The CDR3 is made up of 15 amino acids. The germline V and J ends were trimmed by 0 bases and 4 bases, with 11 bases remaining between them. The CDR3 loop is CASSQDVRGSDTQYF. DNA for the CDR3: TGTGCCAGCAGCCAAGACGTCAGGGGCTCAGATACGCAGTATTTT.

At least ten counts were recorded for this clonotype. CDR3 nucleotides: TGTGCCTGGAGTCCAACGAGTGGTGGAAACATTCAGTACTTC. It encodes CAWSPTSGGNIQYF. The chain combines TRBV30 with TRBJ2-4; D unresolved. Germline CDR1 reads GTSNPN; CDR2 reads SVGIG (reference sequence). The CDR3 covers 14 residues. V lost 2 bases to trimming and J lost 6 bases, with 14 bases between them.

Worth noting for this clonotype: A clone one base away is much larger, so this may be a read error. The rearrangement links TRBV9 to TRBJ2-2; the D is unclear. Germline CDR1 is SGDLS and CDR2 is YYNGEE. There are 13 residues in the CDR3. Here the CDR3 DNA reads TGTGTCAGCAGCGTAGAATTCACCGGGGAGCTGTTTTTT. Its protein product is CVSSVEFTGELFF.

The sample holds many counts of this clonotype. This sequence joins TRBV28 and TRBJ2-7; tentative D call: TRBD1 (7 bases). The V and J ends lost 3 bases and 2 bases respectively, with 17 bases between them. The V gene's germline CDR1 is MDHEN and CDR2 SYDVKM. The CDR3 spans 16 residues. CDR3 nucleotide sequence: TGTGCCAGCAGTTTCCCCGGAGGGGACAGTCCCTACGAGCAGTACTTC. Translated: CASSFPGGDSPYEQYF.

This clonotype appeared many times. The chain employs TRBV3-1 and TRBJ1-4, with TRBD1 matching 7 bases. This CDR3 contains 15 residues. In germline, CDR1 is LGHDT, CDR2 YNNKEL (reference sequence). V was pared by 6 bases and J by 5 bases, with 9 bases of the junction left unmatched. Here the CDR3 reads CASRSWTGRNEKLFF. The CDR3 coding sequence is TGTGCCAGCAGGTCTTGGACAGGACGAAATGAAAAACTGTTTTTT.

This clonotype was counted ten times or more. The chain has TRBV20-1 and TRBJ1-1, with 9 positions matching TRBD1. Per germline, CDR1 DFQATT and CDR2 SNEGSKA (reference sequence). V trimming: 3 bases; J trimming: 0 bases; junction bases outside the gene matches: 8. The CDR3 covers 16 residues. The CDR3 is CSASTPTGGMNTEAFF. The CDR3 region has the DNA TGCAGTGCTAGTACCCCGACAGGGGGGATGAACACTGAAGCTTTCTTT.

This clonotype was counted at least ten times. V and J are TRBV27 and TRBJ2-3; D is unclear. The CDR3 is 17 residues long. V was pared by 3 bases and J by 1 base, with 17 bases between. Germline-derived CDR1 and CDR2 are MNHEY and SMNVEV (reference sequence). The CDR3: CASSLLSALAGTDTQYF. For the CDR3, the DNA is TGTGCCAGCAGTTTGCTCTCCGCCCTGGCGGGCACAGATACGCAGTATTTT.

The chain employs TRBV12-2 and TRBJ1-5. TRBV12-2 is recorded as a pseudogene. CDR3 size: 15 residues. CDR3 bases: TGTGCAAGTCGCTTAGCCAAGACGGGGCTACAGCCCCAGCATTTT. Translating it yields CASRLAKTGLQPQHF.

Only a few counts were recorded for this clonotype. The rearrangement uses TRBV3-1 and TRBJ2-3, with D possibly matching TRBD1 (6 bases). Germline V lookup: CDR1 LGHDT, CDR2 YNNKEL (reference sequence). The CDR3 is made up of 16 amino acids. The V end was cut by 2 bases, the J end by 0 bases, with 12 bases between. The CDR3 nucleotides read TGTGCCAGCAGCCAACCGACAGGTGGGAGCACAGATACGCAGTATTTT. Residues: CASSQPTGGSTDTQYF.

The rearrangement links TRBV6-5 to TRBJ2-3; either TRBD1 or TRBD2 may fit D (5 bases each). CDR1 is MNHEY, CDR2 SVGAGI, per germline. Trimming took 3 bases from V and 2 from J, leaving 24 bases between them. CDR3 size: 19 residues. The CDR3 region has the DNA TGTGCCAGCAGTTATTTACGGGGCCAATCCGGCCGTTCCACAGATACGCAGTATTTT. It encodes CASSYLRGQSGRSTDTQYF.

In its sample, this clonotype was seen many times. CDR3 DNA sequence: TGTGCCAGCAGTTTCCCGGGGAGTGGCGAAGAGACCCAGTACTTC. It yields the protein CASSFPGSGEETQYF. The V and J genes are TRBV28 and TRBJ2-5; D possibly corresponds to TRBD2 (5 bases). V was clipped by 3 bases and J by 3 bases, with 14 bases between them. Germline V CDR1 and CDR2: MDHEN, SYDVKM. The CDR3 runs to 15 residues. The whole variable domain, remainder taken from reference TRBV28 and TRBJ2-5, is DVKVTQSSRYLVKRTGEKVFLECVQDMDHENMFWYRQDPGLGLRLIYFSYDVKMKEKGDIPEGYSVSREKKERFSLILESASTNQTSMYLCASSFPGSGEETQYFGPGTRLLVL.

The J gene is TRBJ2-1, the V gene TRBV5-1; perhaps TRBD2 as D (7 bases). The CDR3 has 12 amino acids. Trimming cost V 5 bases and J 9 bases, with 12 bases left between them. Per germline, CDR1 SGHRS and CDR2 YFSETQ. The CDR3 protein is CASSSGGGEQFF. CDR3 bases: TGCGCCAGCAGTTCGGGGGGCGGTGAGCAGTTCTTC.

In its sample, this clonotype was seen many times. This chain joins TRBV27 and TRBJ1-1; no clear D gene. The CDR3 length is 13 residues. The germline V and J ends were trimmed by 3 bases and 1 base, with 6 bases remaining between them. Germline V gene sequence: CDR1 MNHEY, CDR2 SMNVEV (reference sequence). In nucleotides, the CDR3 is TGTGCCAGCAGTTTGACCGAGAACACTGAAGCTTTCTTT. Translating gives CASSLTENTEAFF.

The table lists this clonotype with many counts. The chain combines TRBV4-1 with TRBJ2-7, with 8 bases matching TRBD1. Looked up from germline, CDR1 is MGHRA and CDR2 is YSYEKL. V shed 4 bases and J 4 bases; nucleotides not matched to a gene: 12. The CDR3 covers 16 residues. Here the CDR3 DNA reads TGCGCCAGCAGCCCCGGGACAGGAGTTTTCGATTACGAGCAGTACTTC. This encodes CASSPGTGVFDYEQYF.

The V gene is TRBV5-1, the J gene TRBJ1-4; TRBD1 might be the D (5 bases). With 4 bases removed from V and 4 bases from J, the gap between germline ends came to 14 bases. This CDR3 spans 15 amino acids. CDR1 and CDR2 from the germline V gene are SGHRS and YFSETQ. The CDR3 sequence: CASSVLGVHNEKLFF. CDR3 coding DNA: TGCGCCAGCAGCGTGCTAGGGGTACATAATGAAAAACTGTTTTTT. Full variable domain (remainder filled in from reference TRBV5-1 and TRBJ1-4): KAGVTQTPRYLIKTRGQQVTLSCSPISGHRSVSWYQQTPGQGLQFLFEYFSETQRNKGNFPGRFSGRQFSNSRSEMNVSTLELGDSALYLCASSVLGVHNEKLFFGSGTQLSVL.

As to this clonotype: A junction boundary mismatches the germline segment, possibly from a read error. The chain employs TRBV11-2 and TRBJ2-5; tentative D call: TRBD2 (6 bases). The CDR3 loop spans 14 amino acids. The V gene's germline CDR1 is SGHAT and CDR2 FQNNGV. CDR3 in amino acids: CANSLGGSLGTQYF. In nucleotides, the CDR3 is TGTGCCAACAGCCTGGGGGGAAGTCTGGGTACCCAGTACTTC.

This clonotype was observed many times. The CDR3 loop is CRLSRGREQYF. The CDR3, as DNA: TGCAGACTTTCTAGGGGTCGCGAGCAGTACTTC. The chain has TRBV20-1 and TRBJ2-7; D may be TRBD1 (5 bases). The CDR3 is made up of 11 amino acids. From germline, CDR1 is DFQATT and CDR2 SNEGSKA (reference sequence).